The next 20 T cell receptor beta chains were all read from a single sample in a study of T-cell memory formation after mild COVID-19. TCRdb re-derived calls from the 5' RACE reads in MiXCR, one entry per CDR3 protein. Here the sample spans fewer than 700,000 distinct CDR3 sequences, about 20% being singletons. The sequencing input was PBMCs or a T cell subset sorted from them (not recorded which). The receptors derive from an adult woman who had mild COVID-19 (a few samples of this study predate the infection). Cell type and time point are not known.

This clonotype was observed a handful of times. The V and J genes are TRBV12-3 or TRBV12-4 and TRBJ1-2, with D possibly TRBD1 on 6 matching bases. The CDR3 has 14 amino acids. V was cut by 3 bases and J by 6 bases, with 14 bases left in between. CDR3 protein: CASSFRGQSDGYTF. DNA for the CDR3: TGTGCCAGCAGTTTCAGGGGCCAGTCAGATGGCTACACCTTC.

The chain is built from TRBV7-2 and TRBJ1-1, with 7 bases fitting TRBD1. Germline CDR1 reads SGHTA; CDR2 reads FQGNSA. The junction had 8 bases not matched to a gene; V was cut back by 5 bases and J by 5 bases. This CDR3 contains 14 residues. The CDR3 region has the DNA TGTGCCAGCAGCGCGGGACAGAAGGTGACTGAAGCTTTCTTT. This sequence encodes CASSAGQKVTEAFF. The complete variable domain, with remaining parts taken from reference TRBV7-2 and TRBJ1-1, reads GAGVSQSPSNKVTEKGKDVELRCDPISGHTALYWYRQSLGQGLEFLIYFQGNSAPDKSGLPSDRFSAERTGGSVSTLTIQRTQQEDSAVYLCASSAGQKVTEAFFGQGTRLTVV.

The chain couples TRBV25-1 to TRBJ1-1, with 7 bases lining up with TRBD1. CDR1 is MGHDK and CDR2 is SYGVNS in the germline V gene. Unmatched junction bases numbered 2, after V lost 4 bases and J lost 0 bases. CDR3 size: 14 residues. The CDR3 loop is CASSVTGLNTEAFF. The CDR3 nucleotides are TGTGCCAGCAGTGTGACAGGGTTGAACACTGAAGCTTTCTTT.

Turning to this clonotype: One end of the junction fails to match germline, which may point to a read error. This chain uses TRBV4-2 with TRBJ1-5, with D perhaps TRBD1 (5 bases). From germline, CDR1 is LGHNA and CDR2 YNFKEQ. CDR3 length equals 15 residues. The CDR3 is CASCQGPIGGQPQHF. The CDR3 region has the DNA TGTGCCAGCTGCCAAGGCCCCATCGGGGGTCAGCCCCAGCATTTT.

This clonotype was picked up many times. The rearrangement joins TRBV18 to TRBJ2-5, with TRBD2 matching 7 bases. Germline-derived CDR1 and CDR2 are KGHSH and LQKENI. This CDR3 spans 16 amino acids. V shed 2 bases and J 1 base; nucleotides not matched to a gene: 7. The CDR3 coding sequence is TGTGCCAGCTCACCATTGCCCGGGGGGACCCAAGAGACCCAGTACTTC. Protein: CASSPLPGGTQETQYF.

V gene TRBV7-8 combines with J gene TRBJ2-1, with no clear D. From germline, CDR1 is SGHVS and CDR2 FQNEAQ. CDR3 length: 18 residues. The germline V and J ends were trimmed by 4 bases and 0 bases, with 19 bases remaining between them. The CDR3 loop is CASSSLAGPESSYNEQFF. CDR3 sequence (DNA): TGTGCCAGCAGCTCCCTTGCAGGTCCCGAGAGCTCCTACAATGAGCAGTTCTTC.

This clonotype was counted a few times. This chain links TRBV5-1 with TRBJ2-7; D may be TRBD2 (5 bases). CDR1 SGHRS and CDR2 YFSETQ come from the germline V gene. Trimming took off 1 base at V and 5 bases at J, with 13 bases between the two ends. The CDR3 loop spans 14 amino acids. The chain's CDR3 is CASSLIGDLDEQYF. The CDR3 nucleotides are TGCGCCAGCAGCTTGATCGGGGATTTGGACGAGCAGTACTTC.

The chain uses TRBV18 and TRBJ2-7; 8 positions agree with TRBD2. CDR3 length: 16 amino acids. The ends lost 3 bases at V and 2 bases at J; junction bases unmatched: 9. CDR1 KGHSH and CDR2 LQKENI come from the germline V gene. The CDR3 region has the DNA TGTGCCAGCTCACCCGCCTTGGTAGCGGGGACCTACGAGCAGTACTTC. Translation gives CASSPALVAGTYEQYF.

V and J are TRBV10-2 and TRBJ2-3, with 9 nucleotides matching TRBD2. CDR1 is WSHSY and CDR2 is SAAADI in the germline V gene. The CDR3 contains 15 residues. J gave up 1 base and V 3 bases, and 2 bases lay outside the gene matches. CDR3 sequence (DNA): TGCGCCAGCAGTGACCCTAGCGGGGGCACAGATACGCAGTATTTT. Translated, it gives CASSDPSGGTDTQYF.

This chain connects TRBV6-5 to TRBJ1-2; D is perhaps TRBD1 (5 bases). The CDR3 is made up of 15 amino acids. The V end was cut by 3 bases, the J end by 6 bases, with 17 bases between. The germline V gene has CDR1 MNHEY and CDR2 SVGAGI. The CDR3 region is CASSYWGSSLNGYTF. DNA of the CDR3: TGTGCCAGCAGTTATTGGGGGAGTTCCTTAAATGGCTACACCTTC.

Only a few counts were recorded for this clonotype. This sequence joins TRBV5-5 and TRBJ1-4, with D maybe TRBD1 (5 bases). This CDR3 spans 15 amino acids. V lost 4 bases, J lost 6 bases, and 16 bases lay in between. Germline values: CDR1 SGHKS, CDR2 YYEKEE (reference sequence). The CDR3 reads CASSAGTALYEKLFF. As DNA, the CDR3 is TGTGCCAGCAGCGCCGGGACGGCACTATATGAAAAACTGTTTTTT.

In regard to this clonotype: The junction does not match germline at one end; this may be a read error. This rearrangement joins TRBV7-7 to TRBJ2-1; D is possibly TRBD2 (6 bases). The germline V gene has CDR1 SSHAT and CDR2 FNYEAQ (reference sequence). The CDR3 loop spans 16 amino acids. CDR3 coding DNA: TGTGCTAGCAGCTCTTTAGGACCGGGACTTACTAATGAGCAGTTCTTC. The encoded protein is CASSSLGPGLTNEQFF.

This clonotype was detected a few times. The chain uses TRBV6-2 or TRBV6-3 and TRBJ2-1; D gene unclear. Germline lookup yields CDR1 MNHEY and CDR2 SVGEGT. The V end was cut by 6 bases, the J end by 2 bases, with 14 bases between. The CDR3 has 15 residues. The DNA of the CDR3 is TGTGCCAGCAGCCGACTTAACCGTCCCTACAATGAGCAGTTCTTC. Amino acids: CASSRLNRPYNEQFF.

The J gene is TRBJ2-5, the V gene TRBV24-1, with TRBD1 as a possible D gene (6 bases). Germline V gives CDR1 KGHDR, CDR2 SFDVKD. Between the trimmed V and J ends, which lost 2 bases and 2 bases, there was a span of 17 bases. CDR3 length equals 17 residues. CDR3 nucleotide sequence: TGTGCCACCAGTGATTCCGGCGACAGGTGGGGGCAAGAGACCCAGTACTTC. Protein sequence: CATSDSGDRWGQETQYF.

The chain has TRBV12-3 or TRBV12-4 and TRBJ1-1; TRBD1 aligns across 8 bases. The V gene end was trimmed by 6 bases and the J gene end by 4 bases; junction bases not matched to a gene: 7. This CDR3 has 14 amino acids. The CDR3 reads CASSPKTGVTEAFF. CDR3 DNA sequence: TGTGCCAGCAGCCCCAAGACAGGGGTCACTGAAGCTTTCTTT.

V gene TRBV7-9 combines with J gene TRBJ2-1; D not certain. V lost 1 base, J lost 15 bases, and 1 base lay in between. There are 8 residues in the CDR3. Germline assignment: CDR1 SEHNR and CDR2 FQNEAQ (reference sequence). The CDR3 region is CASSLGFF. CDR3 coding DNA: TGTGCCAGCAGCTTAGGGTTCTTC.

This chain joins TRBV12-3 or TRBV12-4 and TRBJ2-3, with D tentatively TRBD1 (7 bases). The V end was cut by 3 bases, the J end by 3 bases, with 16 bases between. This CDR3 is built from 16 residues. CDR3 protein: CASSLGPGGTTDTQYF. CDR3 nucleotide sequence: TGTGCCAGCAGTTTGGGCCCAGGGGGGACGACAGATACGCAGTATTTT.

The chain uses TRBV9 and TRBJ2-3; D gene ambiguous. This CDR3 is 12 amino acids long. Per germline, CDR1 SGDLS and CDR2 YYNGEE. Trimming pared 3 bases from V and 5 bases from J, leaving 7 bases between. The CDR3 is CASSADGDTQYF. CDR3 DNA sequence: TGTGCCAGCAGCGCGGACGGAGATACGCAGTATTTT. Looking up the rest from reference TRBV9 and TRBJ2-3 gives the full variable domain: DSGVTQTPKHLITATGQRVTLRCSPRSGDLSVYWYQQSLDQGLQFLIQYYNGEERAKGNILERFSAQQFPDLHSELNLSSLELGDSALYFCASSADGDTQYFGPGTRLTVL.

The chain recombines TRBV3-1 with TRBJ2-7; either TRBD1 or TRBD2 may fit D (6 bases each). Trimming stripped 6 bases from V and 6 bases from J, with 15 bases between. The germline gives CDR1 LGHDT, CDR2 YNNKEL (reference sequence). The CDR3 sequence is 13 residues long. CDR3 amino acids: CASSEETGAEQYF. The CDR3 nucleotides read TGTGCCAGCAGTGAAGAAACGGGGGCCGAGCAGTACTTC.

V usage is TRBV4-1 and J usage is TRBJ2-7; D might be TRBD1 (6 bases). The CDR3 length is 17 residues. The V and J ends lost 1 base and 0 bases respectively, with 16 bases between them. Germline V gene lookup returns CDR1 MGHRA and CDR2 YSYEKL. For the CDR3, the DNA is TGCGCCAGCAGCCAAGGACACCTGGGGGCCAGCTCCTACGAGCAGTACTTC. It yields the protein CASSQGHLGASSYEQYF.